This T cell receptor beta chain was sequenced in a study of CD8 T cells in ankylosing spondylitis. Quantitative 5'-RACE with molecular barcodes generated TCR beta libraries. Each CDR3 protein gets one entry after TCRdb re-called the 5' RACE reads with MiXCR. This sample has around 340,000 distinct CDR3 sequences, with 20% found just once. CDR1 is LGHDT and CDR2 is YNNKEL in the germline V gene (reference sequence). With 5 bases removed from V and 7 bases from J, the gap between germline ends came to 8 bases. The CDR3 totals 11 residues. The sequenced material came from blood, either unsorted or a sorted T cell fraction (not recorded which). This rearrangement joins TRBV3-1 to TRBJ2-5; no reliable D call. This receptor was taken from a male donor with ankylosing spondylitis or in good health (not recorded which). CDR3 DNA: TGTGCCAGCAGCGACGGGTGGACCCAGTACTTC. Translated, it gives CASSDGWTQYF.